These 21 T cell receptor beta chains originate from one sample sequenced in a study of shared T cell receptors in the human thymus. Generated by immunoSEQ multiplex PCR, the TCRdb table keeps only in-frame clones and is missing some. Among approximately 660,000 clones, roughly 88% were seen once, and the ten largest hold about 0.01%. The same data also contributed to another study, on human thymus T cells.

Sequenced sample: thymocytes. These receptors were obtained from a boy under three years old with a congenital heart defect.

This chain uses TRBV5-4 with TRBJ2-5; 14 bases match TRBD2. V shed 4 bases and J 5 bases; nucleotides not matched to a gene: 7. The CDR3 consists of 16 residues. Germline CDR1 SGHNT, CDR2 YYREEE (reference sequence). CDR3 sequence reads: CASSETGTSGSETQYF. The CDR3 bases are TGTGCCAGCAGCGAGACCGGGACTAGCGGGAGCGAGACCCAGTACTTC.

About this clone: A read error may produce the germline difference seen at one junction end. Written as DNA, the CDR3 is TGCGCCAGCAGGCAAGAGGAACAGCGGGAGCGAGGGGGCAATGAGCAGTTCTTC. The encoded protein is CASRQEEQRERGGNEQFF. The chain links TRBV4-3 to TRBJ2-1; 8 bases are shared with TRBD2. Germline-derived CDR1 and CDR2 are LGHNA and YSLEER. This CDR3 is built from 18 residues.

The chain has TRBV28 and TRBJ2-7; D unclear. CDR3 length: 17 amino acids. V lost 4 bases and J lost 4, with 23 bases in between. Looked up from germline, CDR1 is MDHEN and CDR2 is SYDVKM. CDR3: CASSSKPYRTKAYEQYF. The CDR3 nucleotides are TGTGCCAGCAGTTCAAAACCCTATCGTACTAAGGCGTACGAGCAGTACTTC.

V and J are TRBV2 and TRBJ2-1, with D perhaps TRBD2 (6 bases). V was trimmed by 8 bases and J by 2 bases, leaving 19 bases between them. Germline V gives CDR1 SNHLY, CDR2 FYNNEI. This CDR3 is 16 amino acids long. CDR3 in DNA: TGTGCCAGCGGCGGCGTGCTGGGGACTCCCTACAATGAGCAGTTCTTC. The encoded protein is CASGGVLGTPYNEQFF.

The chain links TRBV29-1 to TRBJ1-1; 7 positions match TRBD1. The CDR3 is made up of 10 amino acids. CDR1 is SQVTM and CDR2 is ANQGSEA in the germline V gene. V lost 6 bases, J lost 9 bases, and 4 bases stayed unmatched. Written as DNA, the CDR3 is TGCAGCGTCCAGGACAGGCAAGCTTTCTTT. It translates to CSVQDRQAFF.

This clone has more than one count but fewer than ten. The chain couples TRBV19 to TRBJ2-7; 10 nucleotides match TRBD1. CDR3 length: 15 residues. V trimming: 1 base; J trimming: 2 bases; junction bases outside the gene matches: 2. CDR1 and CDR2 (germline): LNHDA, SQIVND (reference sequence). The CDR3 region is CASSIGGTGAYEQYF. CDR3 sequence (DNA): TGTGCCAGTAGTATAGGGGGGACAGGGGCCTACGAGCAGTACTTC.

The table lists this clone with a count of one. CDR3 region: CASSKGSYEQYF. CDR3 in DNA: TGCGCCAGCAGCAAGGGGTCCTACGAGCAGTACTTC. This chain joins TRBV5-1 and TRBJ2-7; D perhaps matches TRBD1 (5 bases). From germline, CDR1 is SGHRS and CDR2 YFSETQ. V was shortened by 4 bases and J by 1 base, with 6 bases between the two germline ends. This CDR3 has 12 amino acids.

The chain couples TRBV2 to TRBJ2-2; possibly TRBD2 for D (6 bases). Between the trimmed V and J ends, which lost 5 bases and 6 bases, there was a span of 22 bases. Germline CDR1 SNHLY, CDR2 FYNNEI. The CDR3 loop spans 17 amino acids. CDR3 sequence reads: CASSTSPGRKFPGELFF. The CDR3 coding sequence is TGTGCCAGCAGTACCAGCCCCGGGAGAAAGTTCCCCGGGGAGCTGTTTTTT.

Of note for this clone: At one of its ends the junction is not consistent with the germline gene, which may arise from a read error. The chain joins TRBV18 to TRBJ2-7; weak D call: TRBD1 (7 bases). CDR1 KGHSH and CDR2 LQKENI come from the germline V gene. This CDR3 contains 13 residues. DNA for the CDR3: TGTGCCAGCTCGCCACAGGGGAGGTACGAGCAGTACTTC. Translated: CASSPQGRYEQYF.

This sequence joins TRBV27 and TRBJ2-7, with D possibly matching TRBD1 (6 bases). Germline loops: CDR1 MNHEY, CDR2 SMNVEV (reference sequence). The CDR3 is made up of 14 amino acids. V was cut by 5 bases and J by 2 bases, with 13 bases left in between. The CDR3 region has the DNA TGTGCCAGCAGTGCTCGTCAGGGGCCCTACGAGCAGTACTTC. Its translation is CASSARQGPYEQYF.

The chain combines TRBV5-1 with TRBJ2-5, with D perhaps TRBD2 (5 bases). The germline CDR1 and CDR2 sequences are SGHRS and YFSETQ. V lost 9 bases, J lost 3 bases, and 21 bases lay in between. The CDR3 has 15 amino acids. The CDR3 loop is CATTIGGPGKETQYF. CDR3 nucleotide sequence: TGCGCCACTACCATCGGAGGTCCCGGTAAAGAGACCCAGTACTTC.

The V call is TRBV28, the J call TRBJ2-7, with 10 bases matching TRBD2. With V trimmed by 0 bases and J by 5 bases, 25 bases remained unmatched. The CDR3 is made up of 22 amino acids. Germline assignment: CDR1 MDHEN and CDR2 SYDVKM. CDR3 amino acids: CASSLCIRGGGGLADPRDEQYF. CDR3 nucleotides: TGTGCCAGCAGTTTATGCATAAGGGGGGGCGGAGGACTAGCGGACCCCCGCGACGAGCAGTACTTC.

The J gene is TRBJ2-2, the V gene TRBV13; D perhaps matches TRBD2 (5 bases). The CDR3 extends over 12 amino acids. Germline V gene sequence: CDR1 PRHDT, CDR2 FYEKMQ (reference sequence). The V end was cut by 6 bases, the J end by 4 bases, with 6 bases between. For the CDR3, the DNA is TGTGCCAGCAGAGGGAGCACCGGGGAGCTGTTTTTT. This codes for CASRGSTGELFF.

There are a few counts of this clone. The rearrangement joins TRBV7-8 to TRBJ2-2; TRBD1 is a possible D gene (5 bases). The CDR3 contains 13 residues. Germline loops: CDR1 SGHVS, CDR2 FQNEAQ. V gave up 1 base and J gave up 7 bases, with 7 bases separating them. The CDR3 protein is CASSLGQGGELFF. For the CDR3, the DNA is TGTGCCAGCAGCTTAGGCCAGGGCGGGGAGCTGTTTTTT.

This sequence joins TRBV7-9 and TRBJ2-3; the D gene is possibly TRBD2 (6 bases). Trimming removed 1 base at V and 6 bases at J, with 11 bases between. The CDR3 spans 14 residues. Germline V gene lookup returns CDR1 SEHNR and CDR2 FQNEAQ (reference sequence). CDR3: CASSLDSSGDTQYF. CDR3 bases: TGTGCCAGCAGCTTAGACTCAAGCGGGGATACGCAGTATTTT.

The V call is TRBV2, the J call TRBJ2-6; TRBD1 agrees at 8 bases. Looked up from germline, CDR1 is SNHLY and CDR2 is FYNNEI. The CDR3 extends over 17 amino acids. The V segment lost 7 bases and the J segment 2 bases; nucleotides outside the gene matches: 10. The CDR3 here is CASNDPQGATGANVLTF. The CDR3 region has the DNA TGTGCCAGCAACGACCCCCAGGGGGCGACTGGGGCCAACGTCCTGACTTTC.

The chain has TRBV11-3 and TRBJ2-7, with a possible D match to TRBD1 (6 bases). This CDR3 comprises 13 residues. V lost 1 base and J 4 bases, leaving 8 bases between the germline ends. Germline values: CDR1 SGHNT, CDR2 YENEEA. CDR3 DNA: TGTGCCAGCAGCTTAGGCAGGGGATACGAGCAGTACTTC. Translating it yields CASSLGRGYEQYF.

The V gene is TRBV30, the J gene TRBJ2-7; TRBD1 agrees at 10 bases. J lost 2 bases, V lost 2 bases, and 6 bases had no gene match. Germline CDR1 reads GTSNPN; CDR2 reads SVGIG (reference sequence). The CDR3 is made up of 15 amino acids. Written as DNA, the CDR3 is TGTGCCTGGAGTCCAACCGGGACAGGGGCCTACGAGCAGTACTTC. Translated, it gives CAWSPTGTGAYEQYF. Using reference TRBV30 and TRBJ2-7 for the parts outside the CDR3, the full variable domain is SQTIHQWPATLVQPVGSPLSLECTVEGTSNPNLYWYRQAAGRGLQLLFYSVGIGQISSEVPQNLSASRPQDRQFILSSKKLLLSDSGFYLCAWSPTGTGAYEQYFGPGTRLTVT.

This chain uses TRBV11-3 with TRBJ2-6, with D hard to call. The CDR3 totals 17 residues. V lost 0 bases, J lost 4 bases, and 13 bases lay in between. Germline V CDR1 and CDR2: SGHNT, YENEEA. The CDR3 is CASSLDQEQPGANVLTF. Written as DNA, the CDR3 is TGTGCCAGCAGCTTAGATCAGGAACAGCCCGGGGCCAACGTCCTGACTTTC.

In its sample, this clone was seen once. The CDR3 spells CASSDGTTSSSTDTQYF. CDR3 nucleotides: TGTGCCAGCAGCGATGGTACGACTAGCAGTAGCACAGATACGCAGTATTTT. The chain uses TRBV9 and TRBJ2-3; 7 bases align to TRBD2. Germline V gene data show CDR1 as SGDLS and CDR2 as YYNGEE. The CDR3 extends over 17 amino acids. After removal of 3 bases from V and 0 bases from J, the junction contained 10 bases not matched to a gene.

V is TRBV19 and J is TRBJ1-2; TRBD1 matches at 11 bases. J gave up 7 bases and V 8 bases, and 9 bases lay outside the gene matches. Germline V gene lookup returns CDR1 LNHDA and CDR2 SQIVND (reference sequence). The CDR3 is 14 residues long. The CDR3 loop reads CASSKDRGLVGYTF. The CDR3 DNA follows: TGTGCCAGTTCAAAGGACAGGGGGCTGGTTGGCTACACCTTC.